The clone carrying this T cell receptor beta chain was seen a handful of times. This CDR3 region has 13 residues. Trimming cost V 4 bases and J 2 bases, with 8 bases left between them. Germline V CDR1 and CDR2: LNHNV, YYDKDF (reference sequence). This sample was included in a study of blood T cells in healthy people across ages. It was with a sample-barcoded 5' primer and a J-beta primer mix that a second PCR of roughly 7 to 11 cycles was run. Every single cDNA molecule received a tag from a template-switch adaptor with 12 random nucleotides. Every sample produced at least 2.5 million CDR3-containing paired-end reads. TCRdb re-analysed the 5' RACE reads in MiXCR, keeping a single row per CDR3 protein. This repertoire shows hundreds of thousands of distinct CDR3 sequences, about 54% found once; its top ten account for more than 35%.

The sequencing input was blood. The genes are TRBV15 and TRBJ1-2; no firm D call. This TCR derives from a man aged 60 to 75 in good health. The CDR3 loop reads CATSTNGNYGYTF. DNA for the CDR3: TGTGCCACCAGCACGAACGGGAACTATGGCTACACCTTC.